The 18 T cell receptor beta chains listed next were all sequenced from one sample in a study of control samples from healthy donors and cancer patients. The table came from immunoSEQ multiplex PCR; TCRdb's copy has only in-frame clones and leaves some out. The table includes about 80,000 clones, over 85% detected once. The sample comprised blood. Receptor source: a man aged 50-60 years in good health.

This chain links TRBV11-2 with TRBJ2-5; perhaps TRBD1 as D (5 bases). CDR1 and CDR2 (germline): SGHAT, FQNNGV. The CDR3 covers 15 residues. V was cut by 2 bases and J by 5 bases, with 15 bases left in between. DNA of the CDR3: TGTGCCAGCAGCTTAATGGGCAGCCCAGGGGAGACCCAGTACTTC. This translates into CASSLMGSPGETQYF.

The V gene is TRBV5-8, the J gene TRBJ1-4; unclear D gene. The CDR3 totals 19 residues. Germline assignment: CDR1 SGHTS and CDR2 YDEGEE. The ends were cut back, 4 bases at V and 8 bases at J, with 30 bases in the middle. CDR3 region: CASSPAGWREGSVEEKLFF. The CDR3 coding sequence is TGTGCCAGCAGCCCGGCGGGATGGAGGGAGGGATCAGTTGAGGAAAAACTGTTTTTT.

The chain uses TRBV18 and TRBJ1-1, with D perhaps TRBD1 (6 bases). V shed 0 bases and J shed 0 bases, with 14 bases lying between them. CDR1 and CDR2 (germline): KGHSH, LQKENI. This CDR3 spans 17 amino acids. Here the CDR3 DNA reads TGTGCCAGCTCACCACCGTCCAGGGGTCGTATGAACACTGAAGCTTTCTTT. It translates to CASSPPSRGRMNTEAFF.

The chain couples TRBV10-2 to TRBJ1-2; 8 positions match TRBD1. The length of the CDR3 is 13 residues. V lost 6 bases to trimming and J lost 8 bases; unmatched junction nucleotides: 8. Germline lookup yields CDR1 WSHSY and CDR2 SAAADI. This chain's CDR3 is CASSVGQGGGYTF. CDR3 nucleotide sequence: TGCGCCAGCAGCGTCGGACAGGGAGGCGGCTACACCTTC.

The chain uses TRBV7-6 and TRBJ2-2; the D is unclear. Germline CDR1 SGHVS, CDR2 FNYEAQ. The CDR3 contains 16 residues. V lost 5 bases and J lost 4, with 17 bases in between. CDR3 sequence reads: CASSKRLRVITGELFF. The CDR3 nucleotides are TGTGCCAGCAGCAAACGCCTCCGGGTTATCACCGGGGAGCTGTTTTTT.

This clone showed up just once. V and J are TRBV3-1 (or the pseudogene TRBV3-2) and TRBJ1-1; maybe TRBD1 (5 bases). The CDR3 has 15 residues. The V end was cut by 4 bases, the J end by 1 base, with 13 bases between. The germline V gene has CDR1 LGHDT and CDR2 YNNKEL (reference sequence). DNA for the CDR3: TGTGCCAGCAGCCCTCCAGGGCTGGCGAACACTGAAGCTTTCTTT. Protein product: CASSPPGLANTEAFF.

Here the CDR3 DNA reads TGTGCCAGCAGTGAATCGGGGAAAAAAGGGGGCTACACCTTC. Its translation is CASSESGKKGGYTF. The chain recombines TRBV25-1 with TRBJ1-2; no reliable D call. V dropped 1 base and J dropped 8 bases, with 14 bases sitting between them. The CDR3 is made up of 14 amino acids. The germline V gene encodes CDR1 MGHDK and CDR2 SYGVNS.

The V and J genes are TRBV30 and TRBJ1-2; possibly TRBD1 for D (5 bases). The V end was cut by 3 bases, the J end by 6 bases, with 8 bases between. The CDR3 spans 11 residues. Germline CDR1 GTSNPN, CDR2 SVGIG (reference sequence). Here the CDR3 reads CAWRKGDGYTF. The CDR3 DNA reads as TGTGCCTGGAGGAAAGGGGATGGCTACACCTTC.

The CDR3: CASSIGTGAGSPLHF. DNA of the CDR3: TGTGCCAGTAGTATTGGTACGGGGGCTGGGTCACCCCTCCACTTT. The V call is TRBV19, the J call TRBJ1-6, with D possibly being TRBD1 (6 bases). V was cut by 3 bases and J by 10 bases, with 16 bases left in between. There are 15 residues in the CDR3. Germline lookup yields CDR1 LNHDA and CDR2 SQIVND (reference sequence).

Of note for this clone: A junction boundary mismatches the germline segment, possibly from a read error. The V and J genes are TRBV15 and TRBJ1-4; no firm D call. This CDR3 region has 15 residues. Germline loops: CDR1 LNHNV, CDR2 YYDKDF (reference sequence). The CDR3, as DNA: TGTGCCACCAGCCGAGAAGTAAATCCGAATGAAAAACTGTTTTTT. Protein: CATSREVNPNEKLFF. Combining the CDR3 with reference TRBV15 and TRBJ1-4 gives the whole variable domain DAMVIQNPRYQVTQFGKPVTLSCSQTLNHNVMYWYQQKSSQAPKLLFHYYDKDFNNEADTPDNFQSRRPNTSFCFLDIRSPGLGDTAMYLCATSREVNPNEKLFFGSGTQLSVL.

The CDR3 coding sequence is TGTGCCACCAGCAGAGATTACTCCGAGGAGACCCAGTACTTC. The encoded protein is CATSRDYSEETQYF. The V and J genes are TRBV15 and TRBJ2-5; D gene ambiguous. Trimming took off 0 bases at V and 5 bases at J, with 10 bases between the two ends. CDR1 is LNHNV, CDR2 YYDKDF, per germline (reference sequence). This CDR3 is 14 amino acids long. The whole variable domain, filled in from reference TRBV15 and TRBJ2-5, reads DAMVIQNPRYQVTQFGKPVTLSCSQTLNHNVMYWYQQKSSQAPKLLFHYYDKDFNNEADTPDNFQSRRPNTSFCFLDIRSPGLGDTAMYLCATSRDYSEETQYFGPGTRLLVL.

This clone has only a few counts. The CDR3 reads CASSLGGQDGNSPLHF. CDR3 DNA sequence: TGTGCCAGCAGCTTAGGGGGACAGGATGGTAATTCACCCCTCCACTTT. This chain connects TRBV11-3 to TRBJ1-6; 8 nucleotides line up with TRBD1. V shed 1 base, J shed 6 bases, and the junction held 5 bases outside the gene matches. CDR1 is SGHNT, CDR2 YENEEA, per germline. This CDR3 has 16 residues.

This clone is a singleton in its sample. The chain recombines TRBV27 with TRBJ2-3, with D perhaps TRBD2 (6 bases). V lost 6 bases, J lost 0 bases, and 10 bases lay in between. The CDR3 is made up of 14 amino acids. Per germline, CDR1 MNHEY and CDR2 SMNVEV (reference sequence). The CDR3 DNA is TGTGCCAGCAGGGTAGGGACTAGCACAGATACGCAGTATTTT. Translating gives CASRVGTSTDTQYF.

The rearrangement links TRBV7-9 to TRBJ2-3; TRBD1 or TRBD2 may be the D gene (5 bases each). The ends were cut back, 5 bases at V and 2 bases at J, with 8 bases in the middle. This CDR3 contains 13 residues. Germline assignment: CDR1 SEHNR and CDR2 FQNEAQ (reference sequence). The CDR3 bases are TGTGCCAGCAGCACCGGGGCCACAGATACGCAGTATTTT. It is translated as CASSTGATDTQYF.

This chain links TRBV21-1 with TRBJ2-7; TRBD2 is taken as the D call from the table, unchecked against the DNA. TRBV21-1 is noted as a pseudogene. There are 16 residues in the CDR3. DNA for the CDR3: TGTGCCAGCAGCAAAGTAGGGAGCGGGGGGGCCTACGAGCAGTACTTC. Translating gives CASSKVGSGGAYEQYF.

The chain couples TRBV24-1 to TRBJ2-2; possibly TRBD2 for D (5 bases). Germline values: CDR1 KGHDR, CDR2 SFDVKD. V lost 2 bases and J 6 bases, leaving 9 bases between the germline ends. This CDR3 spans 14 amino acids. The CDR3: CATSDSAAAGELFF. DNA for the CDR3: TGTGCCACCAGTGATTCCGCAGCGGCCGGGGAGCTGTTTTTT.

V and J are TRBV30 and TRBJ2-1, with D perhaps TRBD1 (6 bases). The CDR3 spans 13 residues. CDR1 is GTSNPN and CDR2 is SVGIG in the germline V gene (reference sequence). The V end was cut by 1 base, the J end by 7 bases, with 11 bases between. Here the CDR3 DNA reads TGTGCCTGGAGTGGGGGACATGATAATGAGCAGTTCTTC. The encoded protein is CAWSGGHDNEQFF.

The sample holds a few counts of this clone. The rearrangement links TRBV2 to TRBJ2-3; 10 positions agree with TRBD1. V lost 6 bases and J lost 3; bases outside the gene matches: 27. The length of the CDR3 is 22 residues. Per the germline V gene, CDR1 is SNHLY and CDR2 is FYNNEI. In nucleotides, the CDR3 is TGTGCCAGCAGGGGAGGATTCTTGACAGGGGGCGAAGGAGTTGGTTGGACAGATACGCAGTATTTT. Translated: CASRGGFLTGGEGVGWTDTQYF.